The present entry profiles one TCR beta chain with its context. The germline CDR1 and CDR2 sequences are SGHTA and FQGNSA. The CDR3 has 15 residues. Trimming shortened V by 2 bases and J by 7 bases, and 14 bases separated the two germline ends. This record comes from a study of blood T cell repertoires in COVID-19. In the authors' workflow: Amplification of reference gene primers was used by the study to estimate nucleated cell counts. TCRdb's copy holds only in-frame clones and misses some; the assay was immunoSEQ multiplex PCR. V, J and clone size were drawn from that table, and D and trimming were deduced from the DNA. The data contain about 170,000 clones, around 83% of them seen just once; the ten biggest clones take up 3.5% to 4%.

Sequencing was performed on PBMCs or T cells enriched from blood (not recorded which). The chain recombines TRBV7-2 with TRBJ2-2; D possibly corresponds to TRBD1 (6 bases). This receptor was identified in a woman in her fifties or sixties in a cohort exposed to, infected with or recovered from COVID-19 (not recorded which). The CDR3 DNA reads TGTGCCAGCAGCTTAATGGGGGCGCAGGGCGGGGAGCTGTTTTTT. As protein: CASSLMGAQGGELFF. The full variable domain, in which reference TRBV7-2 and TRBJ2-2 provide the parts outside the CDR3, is GAGVSQSPSNKVTEKGKDVELRCDPISGHTALYWYRQSLGQGLEFLIYFQGNSAPDKSGLPSDRFSAERTGGSVSTLTIQRTQQEDSAVYLCASSLMGAQGGELFFGEGSRLTVL.